The source of this T cell receptor (beta chain) is a study of patients and donors after allogeneic stem cell transplantation. J gave up 1 base and V 6 bases, and 10 bases lay outside the gene matches. In germline, CDR1 is DFQATT, CDR2 SNEGSKA (reference sequence). The CDR3 loop spans 16 amino acids. TCRdb re-called the RT-PCR reads with MiXCR, one entry per CDR3 protein. Of about 88,000 distinct CDR3 sequences in the sample, roughly 52% were seen once. This clonotype originated in a human donor who was either an allogeneic HSCT recipient or a stem cell or donor lymphocyte infusion donor (not recorded which). It is not recorded whose cells these are; they may come from a transplant donor. The specimen was blood, either unsorted or a sorted T cell fraction (not recorded which). This sequence joins TRBV20-1 and TRBJ2-7, with TRBD2 identical over 12 bases. The DNA for the CDR3 is TGCAGTGCCCTTCTAGCGGGAGGGCCCGTTTCCTACGAGCAGTACTTC. This sequence encodes CSALLAGGPVSYEQYF.